The present TCR beta chain was sequenced within a study of patients and donors after allogeneic stem cell transplantation. Germline V gene data show CDR1 as KGHDR and CDR2 as SFDVKD. This CDR3 is 10 amino acids long. The V gene lost 8 bases and the J gene lost 8 bases, with 8 bases spanning the gap. From the RT-PCR reads, TCRdb called clonotypes with MiXCR, one entry per CDR3 protein. Of some 11,000 distinct CDR3 sequences in the sample, about 20% were seen once. The sample consisted of blood, either unsorted or a sorted T cell fraction (not recorded which). The rearrangement links TRBV24-1 to TRBJ1-2; no firm D call. This clonotype was obtained from a human donor who was either an allogeneic HSCT recipient or a stem cell or donor lymphocyte infusion donor (not recorded which). It is not recorded whose cells these are; they may come from a transplant donor. CDR3 in amino acids: CATTQMGYTF. Here the CDR3 DNA reads TGTGCCACCACCCAGATGGGCTACACCTTC.